Listed below are T cell receptor beta chains from one sample, sequenced in a study of cytomegalovirus exposure and HLA in healthy donors. Assay: immunoSEQ multiplex PCR; the TCRdb copy retains only in-frame clones and omits some. In the table there are under 200,000 clones, around 74% of which are singletons. The sample was PBMCs. Every receptor here comes from a female donor in good health and CMV-seronegative. Both conserved end residues are part of each CDR3. Fields, in order: J gene, D gene, V gene, clone size, CDR3 DNA, CDR3 protein. D genes are given only for firm matches. A clone size is listed for some rows: how often the clone was seen (once, few, many), or a class if it is expanded.

TRBJ1-3	TRBD1	TRBV7-9	-	TGTGCCAGCAGCGACGACAGGGTCATGGCTGGAAACACCATATATTTT	CASSDDRVMAGNTIYF
TRBJ1-5	-	TRBV19	few	TGTGCCAGTAGTATAGATCTGAAGGGGTGGGCTCAGCCCCAGCATTTT	CASSIDLKGWAQPQHF
TRBJ2-7	TRBD1	TRBV18	-	TGTGCCAGCTCGCCGCAACCGGGACAGGAACACGAGCAGTACTTC	CASSPQPGQEHEQYF
TRBJ2-1	TRBD1	TRBV6-5	-	TGTGCCAGCAGTTATAGCAGGGGGCAAAATGAGCAGTTCTTC	CASSYSRGQNEQFF
TRBJ2-7	TRBD2	TRBV4-3	-	TGCGCCAGCAGCCAAGGGACCGGGACTAGCGGGATCTACGAGCAGTACTTC	CASSQGTGTSGIYEQYF
TRBJ1-1	TRBD1	TRBV6-6	few	TGTGCCAGCAGGGCTGGACAGGGGCAGGGGAACACTGAAGCTTTCTTT	CASRAGQGQGNTEAFF
TRBJ2-1	TRBD2	TRBV18	-	TGTGCCAGCACGTCGACTAGCGGGGGAGACTACAATGAGCAGTTCTTC	CASTSTSGGDYNEQFF
TRBJ1-5	-	TRBV4-1	-	TGCGCCAGCAGCCAACTACCGAATCAGCCCCAGCATTTT	CASSQLPNQPQHF
TRBJ1-1	-	TRBV5-5	-	TGTGCCAGCAGCCTGGGTACGGTGAACACTGAAGCTTTCTTT	CASSLGTVNTEAFF
TRBJ2-7	TRBD1	TRBV11-2	-	TGTGCCAGCAGCTTAACCGACAGGGGTGCTTACGAGCAGTACTTC	CASSLTDRGAYEQYF
TRBJ2-1	TRBD2	TRBV12-5	few	TGTGCTAGTGGTTTGAATCCCAAGAGCGGGACTCCGAGCTCCTACAATGAGCAGTTCTTC	CASGLNPKSGTPSSYNEQFF
TRBJ1-5	-	TRBV7-8	-	TGTGCCAGCAGCGCATACTTTAGCAATCAGCCCCAGCATTTT	CASSAYFSNQPQHF
TRBJ1-1	-	TRBV5-1	few	TGCGCCAGCAGCGGCCAGGGCACTGAAGCTTTCTTT	CASSGQGTEAFF
TRBJ2-1	-	TRBV30	-	TGTGCCTGGAGTGCTGGGCAGGGAAGAGACTACAATGAGCAGTTCTTC	CAWSAGQGRDYNEQFF
TRBJ2-5	TRBD2	TRBV5-4	once	TGTGCCAGCAGCTACACTAGCGGGGGGGAGACCCAGTACTTC	CASSYTSGGETQYF
TRBJ1-1	TRBD1	TRBV7-3	few	TGTGCCAGCAGCTCAGGACAGGGGGCGCAGGGCACTGAAGCTTTCTTT	CASSSGQGAQGTEAFF
TRBJ1-1	TRBD1	TRBV5-1	-	TGCGCCAGCAGCTTGGCCTTCGGACAGGGTAACACTGAAGCTTTCTTT	CASSLAFGQGNTEAFF
TRBJ2-7	TRBD2	TRBV19	once	TGTGCCAGTAGTTCCCAGGGACTAAACTACGAGCAGTACTTC	CASSSQGLNYEQYF
TRBJ2-2	TRBD1	TRBV5-1	-	TGCGCCAGCAGCCAGACAGGGGATCCCGGGGAGCTGTTTTTT	CASSQTGDPGELFF
TRBJ1-5	-	TRBV28	-	TGTGCCAGCAGGAGACAGAGCAATCAGCCCCAGCATTTT	CASRRQSNQPQHF
TRBJ2-3	-	TRBV6-6	-	TGTGCCAGCAGTTACTCTGGGACTCAGATCACAGATACGCAGTATTTT	CASSYSGTQITDTQYF
TRBJ1-4	TRBD1	TRBV6-6	once	TGTGCCAGCAGCCTCGGGACAGGGGATAATGAAAAACTGTTTTTT	CASSLGTGDNEKLFF
TRBJ2-3	TRBD2	TRBV5-5	-	TGTGCCAGCAGCTTGTATCGGGGGGGCGATACGCAGTATTTT	CASSLYRGGDTQYF
TRBJ2-1	-	TRBV25-1	-	TGTGCCAGCAGTGAATCAGGGGCCAGCTCCTACAATGAGCAGTTCTTC	CASSESGASSYNEQFF
TRBJ1-4	TRBD1	TRBV2	-	TGTGCCAGCAGTGTTAGGGACAGGGTACCCGGGAAACTGTTTTTT	CASSVRDRVPGKLFF
TRBJ2-3	-	TRBV18	-	TGTGCCAGCTCACCCGGGACACAAGATACGCAGTATTTT	CASSPGTQDTQYF
TRBJ1-3	-	TRBV28	-	TGTGCCAGCAGTTTCACGGGGGGGCGAAACACCATATATTTT	CASSFTGGRNTIYF
TRBJ2-1	TRBD2	TRBV27	-	TGTGCCAGCCGTAATTCCCTAGCGGGTAATGAGCAGTTCTTC	CASRNSLAGNEQFF
TRBJ2-5	TRBD1	TRBV2	-	TGTGCCAGCAGTGATTTGACAGGGTGGGAGACCCAGTACTTC	CASSDLTGWETQYF
TRBJ2-1	-	TRBV6-5	-	TGTGCCAGCAGAAGAATACAGGAAGGGGCTGAGCAGTTCTTC	CASRRIQEGAEQFF
TRBJ2-2	-	TRBV5-1	-	TGCGCCAGCAGCGATTCCCCAAACTACCTAATCACCGGGGAGCTGTTTTTT	CASSDSPNYLITGELFF
TRBJ2-7	TRBD2	TRBV28	once	TGTGCCAGCAGTAGTCTAGCGGGAGCGGGCGGGTGGGAGCAGTACTTC	CASSSLAGAGGWEQYF
TRBJ1-1	TRBD1	TRBV28	-	TGTGCCAGCAGTAAAACCGGGACAGGGGCTTTCTTGAACACTGAAGCTTTCTTT	CASSKTGTGAFLNTEAFF
TRBJ2-1	TRBD2	TRBV7-6	few	TGTGCCAGCAGCTTAGCGAGGTCTAGCGGGGAGCAGTTCTTC	CASSLARSSGEQFF
TRBJ1-4	-	TRBV28	-	TGTGCCAGCACCCCACTCGCCCAGGAGAGCGGTCCTTGGGAAAAACTGTTTTTT	CASTPLAQESGPWEKLFF
TRBJ2-1	TRBD2	TRBV11-2	-	TGTGCCAGCAACCAACCGGGACTAGCGCCCTACAATGAGCAGTTCTTC	CASNQPGLAPYNEQFF
TRBJ2-3	-	TRBV19	-	TGTGCCAGTAGTGACCAAACTAGGGCAGATACGCAGTATTTT	CASSDQTRADTQYF
TRBJ1-6	-	TRBV6-5	-	TGTGCCAGCAGTCGCACGGGGGGTAATTCACCCCTCCACTTT	CASSRTGGNSPLHF
TRBJ1-6	-	TRBV28	-	TGTGCCAGCAGGGTCGTGGAGGAATCACCCCTCCACTTT	CASRVVEESPLHF
TRBJ1-1	TRBD1	TRBV11-3	-	TGTGCCAGCAGCTCGAGACCCGGACAGGGAGAAGCTTTCTTT	CASSSRPGQGEAFF
TRBJ1-1	-	TRBV6-6	few	TGTGCCAGCAGTGCACAGGCGGGGACGACTGAAGCTTTCTTT	CASSAQAGTTEAFF
TRBJ2-7	-	TRBV29-1	few	TGCAGCGTTGAAGGACACTCTTTATACGAGCAGTACTTC	CSVEGHSLYEQYF
TRBJ1-5	-	TRBV5-1	-	TGCGCCAGCAGCTTTGAGGGAGGCAATCAGCCCCAGCATTTT	CASSFEGGNQPQHF
TRBJ1-5	-	TRBV19	-	TGTGCCAGTAAAGGTCAGCAGGGTAGCAATCAGCCCCAGCATTTT	CASKGQQGSNQPQHF
TRBJ2-3	-	TRBV4-3	few	TGCGCCAGCAGCCGAAGAGGCACAGATACGCAGTATTTT	CASSRRGTDTQYF
TRBJ2-5	TRBD2	TRBV5-1	-	TGCGCCAGCAGCTTGGAACGGGGGGGGCAAGAGACCCAGTACTTC	CASSLERGGQETQYF
TRBJ1-2	-	TRBV27	few	TGTGCCAGCAGTTTGAACAGGGTCGACTATGGCTACACCTTC	CASSLNRVDYGYTF
TRBJ2-7	TRBD1	TRBV28	-	TGTGCCAGCAGTTCGGACCAAGGGGGCGGCCCCTACGAGCAGTACTTC	CASSSDQGGGPYEQYF
TRBJ2-4	-	TRBV6-5	-	TGTGCCAGCAGGCAACTTGATCCACCCGGGGACATTCAGTACTTC	CASRQLDPPGDIQYF
TRBJ2-1	TRBD2	TRBV11-2	-	TGTGCCAGCAGCTTAAAGGGTGGGTCGGGGGGTGAGCAGTTCTTC	CASSLKGGSGGEQFF
TRBJ2-2	-	TRBV11-3	-	TGTGCCAGCAGCTTCAGACTCAACACCGGGGAGCTGTTTTTT	CASSFRLNTGELFF
TRBJ2-5	-	TRBV28	-	TGTGCCAGCAGTTCTGCCCTTTTAGGGAGGGAGACCCAGTACTTC	CASSSALLGRETQYF
TRBJ1-3	TRBD1	TRBV30	-	TGTGCCTGGACTGACAGGGGGCGCCGGTTCGGGAACACCATATATTTT	CAWTDRGRRFGNTIYF
TRBJ2-1	-	TRBV30	-	TGTGCCTGGAGGGTGGTGGGGAGCTCCTACAATGAGCAGTTCTTC	CAWRVVGSSYNEQFF
TRBJ1-5	-	TRBV7-9	-	TGTGCCAGCAGCTTACAGGGGTGGAATCAGCCCCAGCATTTT	CASSLQGWNQPQHF
TRBJ1-5	-	TRBV15	-	TGTGCCACCAGCAGAGATATGATAGGGGATAGCAATCAGCCCCAGCATTTT	CATSRDMIGDSNQPQHF
TRBJ2-1	TRBD2	TRBV19	-	TGTGCCACCTCTAGCGGGGGGACGATCTACAATGAGCAGTTCTTC	CATSSGGTIYNEQFF
TRBJ1-1	TRBD1	TRBV19	-	TGTGCCATAAAGGACAGGGGGTTGAACACTGAAGCTTTCTTT	CAIKDRGLNTEAFF
TRBJ1-1	-	TRBV18	-	TGTGCCAGCTCGTTCGACAGGAGTGATCTTACTGAAGCTTTCTTT	CASSFDRSDLTEAFF